The source of this T cell receptor beta chain is a study of metastatic and nonmetastatic thyroid tumors. Overall study: Repertoire comparisons spanned blood and tumor or nodule tissue from malignant and benign thyroid patients.

Before thyroid surgery, none of the patients had received any treatment. Per the study methods: Clinicopathological groups supplied CDR3 differences that were used to build a distant-metastasis classifier for papillary thyroid cancer. Via MiXCR, TCRdb re-called the PCR reads. The V and J calls, along with clone size, are taken from TCRdb and not from the paper's own processing. The profile shows 35,000 to 50,000 clones, less than 35% of them singletons. Findings and limits, study-wide: A significant increase in TCR beta diversity was reportedly seen in malignant thyroid tumors relative to benign nodules, in blood and tumor.

V lost 7 bases and J 2 bases, leaving 18 bases between the germline ends. This CDR3 is built from 15 residues. The germline V gene encodes CDR1 MNHNS and CDR2 SASEGT. This clone was counted a few times. Antigen: not known. V usage is TRBV6-1 and J usage is TRBJ2-7, with D maybe TRBD1 (6 bases). The sequencing sample was made of blood. The source of this sequence is a male donor with papillary thyroid cancer or a benign thyroid nodule (not recorded which). Some clones in this sample may be carry-over from other donors' samples. CDR3 region: CASILTGVRAYEQYF. Here the CDR3 DNA reads TGTGCCAGCATTTTGACAGGAGTCAGAGCCTACGAGCAGTACTTC.